The source of this TCR beta chain is a study of cytomegalovirus exposure and HLA in healthy donors. Study-wide results and limits: Later genetic work tied a missense DCLRE1C variant to beta-chain V and J trimming. With DRB1 most and HLA-C fewest, TCR association rates differed between HLA loci in a later analysis.

Primers included in the PCR were 60 Vbeta and 13 Jbeta primers. The method was immunoSEQ multiplex PCR; TCRdb's version includes in-frame clones alone and lacks a portion of them. The sample consists of over 120,000 clones, more than 75% of them appearing once. Germline V gives CDR1 KGHSH, CDR2 LQKENI. The CDR3 loop spans 13 amino acids. V was clipped by 3 bases and J by 0 bases, with 4 bases between them. Worth noting for this clone: The antigen is not known.

Donors were ostensibly healthy at sampling, although undocumented immune exposures were probable. This chain connects TRBV18 to TRBJ2-3; D unresolved. This sequence was found in a man aged 45-65 years in good health and CMV-seronegative. The sequencing sample was made of PBMCs. In nucleotides, the CDR3 is TGTGCCAGCTCACCGTCTAGCACAGATACGCAGTATTTT. Encoded protein: CASSPSSTDTQYF.